Shown below are 2 T cell receptor beta chains from a single sample sequenced in a study of T cell repertoires in cytomegalovirus infection. TCRdb ran MiXCR on the reads and lists one entry per CDR3 protein. The data show 200,000 to 300,000 distinct CDR3 sequences, roughly 10% seen once. The sample comprised PBMCs. These receptors all come from a human donor in good health (CMV status not recorded). Some clones in this sample may be carry-over from other donors' samples.

Ten or more counts support this clonotype. The chain carries TRBV7-2 and TRBJ1-6; the D is unclear. Germline V gene data show CDR1 as SGHTA and CDR2 as FQGNSA. The V gene lost 5 bases and the J gene lost 5 bases, with 16 bases spanning the gap. The CDR3 is 16 residues long. CDR3 nucleotides: TGTGCCAGCAGCGGCCACTCGACTCGGAATAATTCACCCCTCCACTTT. This codes for CASSGHSTRNNSPLHF.

This clonotype appeared many times. The rearrangement uses TRBV6-5 and TRBJ2-1; tentatively, D is TRBD1 or TRBD2 (5 bases each). Germline values: CDR1 MNHEY, CDR2 SVGAGI. V was pared by 1 base and J by 10 bases, with 17 bases between. The CDR3 contains 15 residues. The CDR3 loop reads CASSYWGNRRGEQFF. The CDR3 coding sequence is TGTGCCAGCAGTTACTGGGGGAATCGTCGGGGAGAGCAGTTCTTC.